These 6 T cell receptor beta chains were sequenced from one sample in a study of T cells after yellow fever vaccination. TCRdb ran MiXCR on the 5' RACE reads and lists one entry per CDR3 protein. The data contain 300,000 to 400,000 distinct CDR3 sequences, around 6.4% of them singletons. This specimen was PBMCs, taken 5 days after the yellow fever booster vaccination. These receptors all come from a man aged 25 to 40 who received the YFV17D yellow fever vaccine.

This rearrangement joins TRBV25-1 to TRBJ2-1; 7 bases agree with TRBD2. The J segment lost 5 bases and the V segment lost 9 bases, leaving 10 bases of the junction unmatched. Germline loops: CDR1 MGHDK, CDR2 SYGVNS. The CDR3 sequence is 14 residues long. Here the CDR3 reads CASHNPGTNNEQFF. In DNA, the CDR3 is TGTGCCAGTCACAATCCCGGGACTAACAATGAGCAGTTCTTC.

This clonotype was recorded at least ten times. The chain couples TRBV2 to TRBJ2-2; D unclear. From germline, CDR1 is SNHLY and CDR2 FYNNEI. V was shortened by 5 bases and J by 1 base, with 17 bases between the two germline ends. CDR3 length: 17 residues. This chain's CDR3 is CASSTPRGVGNTGELFF. DNA of the CDR3: TGTGCCAGCAGTACACCGCGTGGGGTCGGGAACACCGGGGAGCTGTTTTTT.

This clonotype was detected ten times or more. V usage is TRBV18 and J usage is TRBJ2-5; D remains ambiguous. V was cut by 2 bases and J by 2 bases, with 12 bases left in between. The CDR3 runs 15 residues. CDR1 and CDR2 from the germline V gene are KGHSH and LQKENI. CDR3 nucleotide sequence: TGTGCCAGCTCACCAGTGGCAGACCTACAAGAGACCCAGTACTTC. Protein sequence: CASSPVADLQETQYF.

In its sample, this clonotype was seen many times. This chain links TRBV15 with TRBJ2-7, with D unclear. Germline assignment: CDR1 LNHNV and CDR2 YYDKDF (reference sequence). V lost 1 base and J lost 2, with 9 bases in between. The CDR3 loop spans 14 amino acids. The CDR3 DNA is TGTGCCACCAGCAGAGTTCGGCCCCCCTACGAGCAGTACTTC. Translation: CATSRVRPPYEQYF.

Ten or more counts support this clonotype. Relative to the germline gene, one junction end is altered; a read error may explain this. This chain links TRBV11-2 with TRBJ2-1, with 12 bases lining up with TRBD2. The CDR3 has 15 amino acids. Germline loops: CDR1 SGHAT, CDR2 FQNNGV. CDR3 nucleotides: TGTGCCAACAGCACCTCACTAGCGGGAGGACGAAAGCAGTTCTTC. Translated: CANSTSLAGGRKQFF.

This clonotype was found a few times. V is TRBV7-3 and J is TRBJ2-1, with unresolved D. Per the germline V gene, CDR1 is SGHTA and CDR2 is FQGTGA. The CDR3 spans 13 residues. The V and J ends lost 6 bases and 5 bases respectively, with 11 bases between them. CDR3: CASRAPGHNEQFF. The DNA of the CDR3 is TGTGCCAGCAGAGCACCGGGCCACAATGAGCAGTTCTTC. Variable domain in full (rest from reference TRBV7-3 and TRBJ2-1): GAGVSQTPSNKVTEKGKYVELRCDPISGHTALYWYRQSLGQGPEFLIYFQGTGAADDSGLPNDRFFAVRPEGSVSTLKIQRTERGDSAVYLCASRAPGHNEQFFGPGTRLTVL.